This T cell receptor (beta chain) is from a study of shared clonotypes between healthy human individuals. Study observations and caveats: A generally larger estimated richness was seen in naive subsets than in memory subsets.

The CDR3 has 15 amino acids. Germline CDR1 and CDR2: SEHNR and FQNEAQ (reference sequence). V shed 5 bases and J 4 bases; nucleotides not matched to a gene: 10. About this clone itself: What it binds is not known.

Profiled with immunoSEQ multiplex PCR; TCRdb holds only in-frame clones, not every one. The table lists more than 2 million clones, approximately 94% of them singletons. CD45RO-negative, CCR7-positively selected cells formed the naive CD8 fraction, excluding terminally differentiated effector memory CD45RA+ cells. The TCR sequence derives from a young man in good health. Material for sequencing was naive CD8+ T cells sorted from blood. V and J are TRBV7-9 and TRBJ2-5, with 7 bases identical to TRBD1. CDR3 residues: CASSTQRQGRETQYF. The CDR3 DNA reads as TGTGCCAGCAGCACGCAAAGACAGGGAAGAGAGACCCAGTACTTC.